The entry below describes one T cell receptor beta chain. Its antigen is currently unknown. These data are taken from a study of T-cell memory formation after mild COVID-19. At the level of the study: TCR clusters were largely donor specific. Study-wide points: CD4+ contracting clones were mainly CM and EM; CD8+ ones, EMRA. From day 15 to 85, contracting clones were balanced between CD4 and CD8, whereas later expanders leaned toward CD4+.

The CDR3 has 13 amino acids. Trimming removed 3 bases from V and 7 bases from J, with 13 bases in between. Per germline, CDR1 DFQATT and CDR2 SNEGSKA (reference sequence). With constant-segment primers, 5'RACE yielded cDNA libraries of TCR alpha and TCR beta that carried sample barcodes and UMIs. Via MiXCR, TCRdb re-called the 5' RACE reads, giving one row per CDR3 protein. The sample lists about 470,000 distinct CDR3 sequences, roughly 23% seen once, with approximately 12% in the top ten. Sequencing input: PBMCs or a T cell subset sorted from them (not recorded which). This receptor was identified in an adult woman who had mild COVID-19 (a few samples of this study predate the infection). Cell type and time point are not known. This chain joins TRBV20-1 and TRBJ1-5, with no clear D. CDR3 sequence: CSASPGKVQPQHF. The CDR3 DNA reads TGCAGTGCTAGTCCCGGGAAGGTACAGCCCCAGCATTTT.